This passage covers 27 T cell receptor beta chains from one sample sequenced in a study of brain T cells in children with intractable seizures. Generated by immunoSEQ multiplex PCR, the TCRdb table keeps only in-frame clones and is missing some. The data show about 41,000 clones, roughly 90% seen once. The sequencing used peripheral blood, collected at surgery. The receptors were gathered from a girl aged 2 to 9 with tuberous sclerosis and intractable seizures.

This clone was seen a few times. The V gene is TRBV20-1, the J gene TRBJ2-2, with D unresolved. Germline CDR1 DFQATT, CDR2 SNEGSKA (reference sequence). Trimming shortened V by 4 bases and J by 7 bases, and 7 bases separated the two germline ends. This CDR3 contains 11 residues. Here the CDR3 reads CSATMGGELFF. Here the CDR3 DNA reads TGCAGTGCTACTATGGGCGGGGAGCTGTTTTTT.

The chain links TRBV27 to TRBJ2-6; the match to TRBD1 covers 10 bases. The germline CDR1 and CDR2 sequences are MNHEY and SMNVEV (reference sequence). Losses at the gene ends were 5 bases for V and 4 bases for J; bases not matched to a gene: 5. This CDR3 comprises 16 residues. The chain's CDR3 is CASSQTGGGGANVLTF. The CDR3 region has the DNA TGTGCCAGCAGTCAGACAGGGGGCGGAGGGGCCAACGTCCTGACTTTC. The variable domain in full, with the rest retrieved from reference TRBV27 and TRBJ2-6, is EAQVTQNPRYLITVTGKKLTVTCSQNMNHEYMSWYRQDPGLGLRQIYYSMNVEVTDKGDVPEGYKVSRKEKRNFPLILESPSPNQTSLYFCASSQTGGGGANVLTFGAGSRLTVL.

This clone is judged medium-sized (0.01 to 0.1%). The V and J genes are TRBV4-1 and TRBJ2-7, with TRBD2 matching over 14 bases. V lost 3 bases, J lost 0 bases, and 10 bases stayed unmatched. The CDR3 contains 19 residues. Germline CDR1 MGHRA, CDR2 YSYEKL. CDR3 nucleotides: TGCGCCAGCAGCCATCCCGGACTAGCGGGGGGCCCCAACTCCTACGAGCAGTACTTC. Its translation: CASSHPGLAGGPNSYEQYF.

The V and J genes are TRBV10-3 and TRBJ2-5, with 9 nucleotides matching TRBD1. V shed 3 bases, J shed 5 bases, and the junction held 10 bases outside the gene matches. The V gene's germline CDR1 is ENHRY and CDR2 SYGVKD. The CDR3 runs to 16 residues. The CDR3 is CAISDPTGGEGETQYF. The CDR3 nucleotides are TGTGCCATCAGTGATCCAACAGGGGGCGAGGGGGAGACCCAGTACTTC.

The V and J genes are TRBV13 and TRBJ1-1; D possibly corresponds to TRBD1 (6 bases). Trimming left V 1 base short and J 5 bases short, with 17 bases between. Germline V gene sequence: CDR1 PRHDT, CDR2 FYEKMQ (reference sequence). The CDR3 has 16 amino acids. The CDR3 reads CASSLEGGVNPTEAFF. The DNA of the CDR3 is TGTGCCAGCAGCTTAGAAGGGGGGGTTAATCCTACTGAAGCTTTCTTT.

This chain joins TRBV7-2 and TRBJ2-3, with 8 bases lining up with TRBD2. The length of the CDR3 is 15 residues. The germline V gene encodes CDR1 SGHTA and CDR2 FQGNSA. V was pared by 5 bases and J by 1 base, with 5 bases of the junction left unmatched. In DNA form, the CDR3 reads TGTGCCAGCAGCCCTCTCGGGGGGGGCACAGATACGCAGTATTTT. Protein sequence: CASSPLGGGTDTQYF.

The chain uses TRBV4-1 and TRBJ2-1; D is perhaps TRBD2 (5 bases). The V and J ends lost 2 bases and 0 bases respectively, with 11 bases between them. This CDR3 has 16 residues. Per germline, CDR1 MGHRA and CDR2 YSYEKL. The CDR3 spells CASSQPDFSSYNEQFF. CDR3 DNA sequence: TGCGCCAGCAGCCAACCGGACTTTAGCTCCTACAATGAGCAGTTCTTC.

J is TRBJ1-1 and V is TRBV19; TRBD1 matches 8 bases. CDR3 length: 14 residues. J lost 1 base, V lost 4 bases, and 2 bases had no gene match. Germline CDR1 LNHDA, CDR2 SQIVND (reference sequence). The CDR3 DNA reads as TGTGCCAGTAGTAAGGACAGGGAGAACACTGAAGCTTTCTTT. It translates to CASSKDRENTEAFF.

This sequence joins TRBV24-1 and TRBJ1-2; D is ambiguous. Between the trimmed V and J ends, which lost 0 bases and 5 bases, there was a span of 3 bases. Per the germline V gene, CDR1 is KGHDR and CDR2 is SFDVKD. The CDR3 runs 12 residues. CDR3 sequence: CATSDLVYGYTF. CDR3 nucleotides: TGTGCCACCAGTGATTTGGTGTATGGCTACACCTTC.

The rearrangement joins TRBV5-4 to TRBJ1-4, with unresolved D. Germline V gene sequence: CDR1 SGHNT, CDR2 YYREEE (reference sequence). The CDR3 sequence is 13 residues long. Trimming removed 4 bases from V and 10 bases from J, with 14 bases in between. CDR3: CASSADSMGKLFF. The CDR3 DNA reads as TGTGCCAGCAGCGCGGACTCCATGGGAAAACTGTTTTTT.

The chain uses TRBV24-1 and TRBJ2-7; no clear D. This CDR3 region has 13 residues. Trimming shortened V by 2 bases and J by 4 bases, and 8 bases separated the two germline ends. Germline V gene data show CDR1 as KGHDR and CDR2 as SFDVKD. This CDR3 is CATSDWTGYEQYF. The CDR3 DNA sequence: TGTGCCACCAGTGATTGGACGGGTTACGAGCAGTACTTC.

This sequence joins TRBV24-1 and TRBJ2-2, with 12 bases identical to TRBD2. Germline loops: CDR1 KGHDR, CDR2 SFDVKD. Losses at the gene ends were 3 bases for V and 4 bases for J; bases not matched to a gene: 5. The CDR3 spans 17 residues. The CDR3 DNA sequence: TGTGCCACCAGTGATCCTCTAGCGGGGGGGTCCACCGGGGAGCTGTTTTTT. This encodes CATSDPLAGGSTGELFF.

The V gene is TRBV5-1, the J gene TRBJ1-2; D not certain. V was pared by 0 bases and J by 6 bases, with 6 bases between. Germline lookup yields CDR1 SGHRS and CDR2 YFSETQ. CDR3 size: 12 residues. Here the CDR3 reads CASSLEGHGYTF. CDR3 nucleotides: TGCGCCAGCAGCTTGGAAGGGCATGGCTACACCTTC.

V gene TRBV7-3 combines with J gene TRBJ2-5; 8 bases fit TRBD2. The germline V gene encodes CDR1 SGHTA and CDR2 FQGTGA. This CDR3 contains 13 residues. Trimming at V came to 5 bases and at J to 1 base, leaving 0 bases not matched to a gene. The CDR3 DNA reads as TGTGCCAGCAGCCGGGGGGGCCAAGAGACCCAGTACTTC. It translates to CASSRGGQETQYF. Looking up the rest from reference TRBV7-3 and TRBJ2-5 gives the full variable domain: GAGVSQTPSNKVTEKGKYVELRCDPISGHTALYWYRQSLGQGPEFLIYFQGTGAADDSGLPNDRFFAVRPEGSVSTLKIQRTERGDSAVYLCASSRGGQETQYFGPGTRLLVL.

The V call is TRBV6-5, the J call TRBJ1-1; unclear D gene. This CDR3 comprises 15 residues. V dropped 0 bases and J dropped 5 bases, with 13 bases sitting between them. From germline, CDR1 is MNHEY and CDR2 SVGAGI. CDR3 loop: CASSYSYGWATEAFF. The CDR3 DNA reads TGTGCCAGCAGTTACTCTTATGGTTGGGCAACTGAAGCTTTCTTT.

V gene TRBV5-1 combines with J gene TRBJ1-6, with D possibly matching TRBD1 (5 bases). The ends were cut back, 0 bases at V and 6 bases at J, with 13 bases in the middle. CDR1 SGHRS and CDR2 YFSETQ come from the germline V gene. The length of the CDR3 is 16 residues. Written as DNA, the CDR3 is TGCGCCAGCAGCTTGGGACAGTTTACGTTTAATTCACCCCTCCACTTT. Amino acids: CASSLGQFTFNSPLHF.

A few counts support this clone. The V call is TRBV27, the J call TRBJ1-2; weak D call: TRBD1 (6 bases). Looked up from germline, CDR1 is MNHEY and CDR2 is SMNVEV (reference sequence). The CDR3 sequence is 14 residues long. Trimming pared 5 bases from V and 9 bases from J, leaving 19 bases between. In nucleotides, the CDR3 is TGTGCCAGCAGTCTCAGGGGAGGGCCCTACAGCTACACCTTC. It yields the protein CASSLRGGPYSYTF.

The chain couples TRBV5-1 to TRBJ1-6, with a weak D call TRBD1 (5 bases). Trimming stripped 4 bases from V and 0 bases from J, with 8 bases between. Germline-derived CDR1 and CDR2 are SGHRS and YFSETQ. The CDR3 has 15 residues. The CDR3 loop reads CASSNRSSYNSPLHF. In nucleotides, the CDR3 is TGCGCCAGCAGCAACAGGAGCTCCTATAATTCACCCCTCCACTTT.

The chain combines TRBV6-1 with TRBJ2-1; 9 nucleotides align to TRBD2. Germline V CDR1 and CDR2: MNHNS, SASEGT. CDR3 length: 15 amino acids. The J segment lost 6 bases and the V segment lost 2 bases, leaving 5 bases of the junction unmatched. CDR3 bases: TGTGCCAGCAGTGAAAGGGCTAGCGGGGTCAATGAGCAGTTCTTC. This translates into CASSERASGVNEQFF.

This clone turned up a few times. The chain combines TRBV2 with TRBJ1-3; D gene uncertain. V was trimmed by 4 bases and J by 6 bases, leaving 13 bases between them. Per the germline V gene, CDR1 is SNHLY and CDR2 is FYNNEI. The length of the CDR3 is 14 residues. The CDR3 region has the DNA TGTGCCAGCAGTGTTGTGGTTGTGCCAAACACCATATATTTT. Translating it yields CASSVVVVPNTIYF.

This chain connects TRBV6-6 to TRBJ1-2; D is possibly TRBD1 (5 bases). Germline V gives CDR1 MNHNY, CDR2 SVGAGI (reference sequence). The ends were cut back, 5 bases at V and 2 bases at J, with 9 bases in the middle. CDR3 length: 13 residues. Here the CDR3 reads CASSTRDNYGYTF. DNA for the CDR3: TGTGCCAGCAGTACGCGGGACAACTATGGCTACACCTTC.

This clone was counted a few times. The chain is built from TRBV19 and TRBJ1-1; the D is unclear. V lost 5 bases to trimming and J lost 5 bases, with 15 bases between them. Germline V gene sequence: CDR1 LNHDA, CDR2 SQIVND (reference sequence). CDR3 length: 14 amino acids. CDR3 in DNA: TGTGCCAGTAGTGTCGCATTATTGGGGACTGAAGCTTTCTTT. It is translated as CASSVALLGTEAFF.

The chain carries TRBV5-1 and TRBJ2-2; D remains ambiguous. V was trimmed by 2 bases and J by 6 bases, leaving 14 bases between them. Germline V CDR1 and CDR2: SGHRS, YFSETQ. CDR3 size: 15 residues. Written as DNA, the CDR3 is TGCGCCAGCAGCTTCGACGGTGATCACTCCGGGGAGCTGTTTTTT. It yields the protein CASSFDGDHSGELFF.

In DNA form, the CDR3 reads TGTGCCAGCAGAGGAGACAGCCAAGAGACCCAGTACTTC. It yields the protein CASRGDSQETQYF. The chain is built from TRBV9 and TRBJ2-5; D may be TRBD1 (5 bases). CDR1 and CDR2 from the germline V gene are SGDLS and YYNGEE. CDR3 size: 13 residues. Trimming stripped 5 bases from V and 1 base from J, with 9 bases between.

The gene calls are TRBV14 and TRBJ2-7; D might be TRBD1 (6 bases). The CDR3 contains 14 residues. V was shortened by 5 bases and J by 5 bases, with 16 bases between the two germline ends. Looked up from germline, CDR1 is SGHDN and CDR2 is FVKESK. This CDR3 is CASSYPGQSHEQYV. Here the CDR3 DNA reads TGTGCCAGCAGCTATCCGGGACAATCCCACGAGCAGTACGTC.

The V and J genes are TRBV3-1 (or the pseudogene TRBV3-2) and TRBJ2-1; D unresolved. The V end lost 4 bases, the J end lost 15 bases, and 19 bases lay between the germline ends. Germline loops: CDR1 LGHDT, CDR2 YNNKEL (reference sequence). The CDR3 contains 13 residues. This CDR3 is CASSPTPRQLPFF. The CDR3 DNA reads TGTGCCAGCAGCCCCACCCCGCGACAATTACCGTTCTTC.

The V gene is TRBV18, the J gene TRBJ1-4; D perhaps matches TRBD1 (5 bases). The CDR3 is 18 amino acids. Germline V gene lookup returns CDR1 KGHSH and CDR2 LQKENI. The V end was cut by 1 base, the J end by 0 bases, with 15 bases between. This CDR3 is CASSPQGSPVATNEKLFF. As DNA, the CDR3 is TGTGCCAGCTCACCACAGGGGAGCCCCGTTGCAACTAATGAAAAACTGTTTTTT.